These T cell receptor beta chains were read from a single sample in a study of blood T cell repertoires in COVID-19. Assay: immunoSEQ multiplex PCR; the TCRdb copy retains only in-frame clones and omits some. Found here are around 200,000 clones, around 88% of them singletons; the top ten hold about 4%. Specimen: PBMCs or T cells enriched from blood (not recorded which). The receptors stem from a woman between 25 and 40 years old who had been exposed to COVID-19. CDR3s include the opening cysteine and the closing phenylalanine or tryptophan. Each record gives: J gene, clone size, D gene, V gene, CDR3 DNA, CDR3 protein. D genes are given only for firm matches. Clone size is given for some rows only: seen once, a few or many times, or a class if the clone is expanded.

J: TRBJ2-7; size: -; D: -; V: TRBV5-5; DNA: TGTGCGACGGGGGAGCCCTACGAGCAGTACTTC; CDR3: CATGEPYEQYF
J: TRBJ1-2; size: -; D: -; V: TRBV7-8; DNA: TGTGCCAGCAGCTTAGGAGGACAAACCTATGGCTACACCTTC; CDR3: CASSLGGQTYGYTF
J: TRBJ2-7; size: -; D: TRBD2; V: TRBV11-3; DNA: TGTGCCAGCAGCCTAAGGACTAGTTCCTACGAGCAGTACTTC; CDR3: CASSLRTSSYEQYF
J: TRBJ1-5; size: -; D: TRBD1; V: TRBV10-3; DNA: TGTGCCATCAGTAAGGGACAGGGGGCCGGTCAGCCCCAGCATTTT; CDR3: CAISKGQGAGQPQHF
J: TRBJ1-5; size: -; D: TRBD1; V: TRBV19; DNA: TGTGCCACGGGACAGGGTAGCAATCAGCCCCAGCATTTT; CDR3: CATGQGSNQPQHF
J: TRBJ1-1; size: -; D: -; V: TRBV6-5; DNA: TGTGCCAGCAGTTACCGTAGAGGGGGAACTGAAGCTTTCTTT; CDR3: CASSYRRGGTEAFF
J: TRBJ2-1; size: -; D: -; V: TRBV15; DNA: TGTGCCACCAGCAGAGATGCGGCATCTGAGCAGTTCTTC; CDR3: CATSRDAASEQFF
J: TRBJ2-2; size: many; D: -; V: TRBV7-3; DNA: TGTGCCAGCAGCCCCGGGTATGGCGACACCGGGGAGCTGTTTTTT; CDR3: CASSPGYGDTGELFF
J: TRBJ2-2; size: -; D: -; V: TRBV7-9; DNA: TGTGCCAGCAGCTTAAAACAGGGAATCGGGGAGCTGTTTTTT; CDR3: CASSLKQGIGELFF
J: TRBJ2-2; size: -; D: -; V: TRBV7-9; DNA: TGTGCCAGCAGCTTGCGAGGGTTGGGCACCGGGGAGCTGTTTTTT; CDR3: CASSLRGLGTGELFF
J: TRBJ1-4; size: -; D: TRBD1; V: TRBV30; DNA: TGTGCCTGGAGTGAGGGACAGCCTAATGAAAAACTGTTTTTT; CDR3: CAWSEGQPNEKLFF
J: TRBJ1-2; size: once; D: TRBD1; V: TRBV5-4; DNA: TGTGCCAGCAGCTTGGCCTCAACAGGGGGAATCTATGGCTACACCTTC; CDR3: CASSLASTGGIYGYTF
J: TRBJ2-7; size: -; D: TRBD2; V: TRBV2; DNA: TGTGCCAGCACCCCTAGCGGGGCGAGCTCCTACGAGCAGTACTTC; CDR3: CASTPSGASSYEQYF
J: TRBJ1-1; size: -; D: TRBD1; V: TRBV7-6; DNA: TGTGCCAGCAGCTTAGGGGGACAGGGACATGGAAGGCCGACCACTGAAGCTTTCTTT; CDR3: CASSLGGQGHGRPTTEAFF
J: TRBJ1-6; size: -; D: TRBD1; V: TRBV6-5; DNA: TGTGCCAGCAGGGGGACAGGGGCTAATTCACCCCTCCACTTT; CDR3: CASRGTGANSPLHF
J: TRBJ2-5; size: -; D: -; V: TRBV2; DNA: TGTGCCAGCAGTGTCAAAGAGACCCAGTACTTC; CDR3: CASSVKETQYF
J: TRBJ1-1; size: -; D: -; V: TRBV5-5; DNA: TGTGCCAGCAGCTTGTGGACAGAGGGGACTGAAGCTTTCTTT; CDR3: CASSLWTEGTEAFF
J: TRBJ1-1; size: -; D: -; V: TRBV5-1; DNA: TGCGCCAGCAGCATAGGACAGTCGAACACTGAAGCTTTCTTT; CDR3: CASSIGQSNTEAFF
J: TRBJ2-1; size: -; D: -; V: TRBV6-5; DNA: TGTGCCAGCAGTTTAGGGTCCAAGGGGGGGAATGAGCAGTTCTTC; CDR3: CASSLGSKGGNEQFF
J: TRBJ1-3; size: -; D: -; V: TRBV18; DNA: TGTGCCAGCTCACCGGACGGGGGCTCTGGAAACACCATATATTTT; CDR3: CASSPDGGSGNTIYF
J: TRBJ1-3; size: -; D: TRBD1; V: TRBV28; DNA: TGTGCCAGCAGTTTACAGGGGGCGCCGGTAAACACCATATATTTT; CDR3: CASSLQGAPVNTIYF
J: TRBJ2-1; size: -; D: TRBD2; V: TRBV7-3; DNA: TGTGCCAGCAGCTTAACCTATACGGGACAGACCGGACTAGCGGGGTACTCCTACAATGAGCAGTTCTTC; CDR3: CASSLTYTGQTGLAGYSYNEQFF
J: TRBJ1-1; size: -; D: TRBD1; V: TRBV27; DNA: TGTGCCAGCACCCCCGGACAGGGTCGCTCCGAAGCTTTCTTT; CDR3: CASTPGQGRSEAFF
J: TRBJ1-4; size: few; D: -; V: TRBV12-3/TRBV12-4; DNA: TGTGCCAGCACCAAAGAGGGTGAAAAACTGTTTTTT; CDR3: CASTKEGEKLFF
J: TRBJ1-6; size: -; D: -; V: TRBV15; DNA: TGTGCCACCAGCACTGGACCGCCGGGGGATTCACCCCTCCACTTT; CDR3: CATSTGPPGDSPLHF
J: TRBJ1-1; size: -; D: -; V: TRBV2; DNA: TGTGCCAGCAGTCACAGGGTAACTGAAGCTTTCTTT; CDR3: CASSHRVTEAFF
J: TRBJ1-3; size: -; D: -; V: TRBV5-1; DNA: TGCGCCAGCAGCTTAGGGGTCTCTGGAAACACCATATATTTT; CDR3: CASSLGVSGNTIYF
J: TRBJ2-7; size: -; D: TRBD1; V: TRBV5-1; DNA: TGCGCCAGCAGCTTGGGTAAGGACAGGACCTCCTACGAGCAGTACTTC; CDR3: CASSLGKDRTSYEQYF
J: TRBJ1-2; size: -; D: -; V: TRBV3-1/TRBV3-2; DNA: TGTGCCAGCAGCCATCTACTAGCGGGGAAAGTCTATGGCTACACCTTC; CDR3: CASSHLLAGKVYGYTF
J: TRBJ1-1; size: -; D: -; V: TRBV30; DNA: TGTGCCTGGAGTGTCGGTCTGTCAGGGAACACTGAAGCTTTCTTT; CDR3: CAWSVGLSGNTEAFF
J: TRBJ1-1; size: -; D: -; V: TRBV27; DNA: TGTGCCAGCAGTTCGCCCGGTTACGGCACTGAAGCTTTCTTT; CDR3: CASSSPGYGTEAFF